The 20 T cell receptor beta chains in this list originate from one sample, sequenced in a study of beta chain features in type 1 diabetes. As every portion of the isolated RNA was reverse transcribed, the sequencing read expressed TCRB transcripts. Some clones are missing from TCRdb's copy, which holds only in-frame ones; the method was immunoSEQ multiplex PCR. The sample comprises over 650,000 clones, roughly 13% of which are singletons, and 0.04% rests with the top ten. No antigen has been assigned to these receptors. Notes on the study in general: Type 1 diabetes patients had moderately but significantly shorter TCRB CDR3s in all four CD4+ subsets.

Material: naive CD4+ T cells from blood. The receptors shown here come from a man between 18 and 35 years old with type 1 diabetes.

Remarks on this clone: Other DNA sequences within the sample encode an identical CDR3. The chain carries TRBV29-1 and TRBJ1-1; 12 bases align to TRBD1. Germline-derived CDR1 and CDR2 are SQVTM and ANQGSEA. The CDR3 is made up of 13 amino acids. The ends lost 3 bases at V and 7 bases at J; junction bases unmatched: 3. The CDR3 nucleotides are TGCAGCGTTGAGGGACAGGGGGCAAATGAAGCTTTCTTT. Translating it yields CSVEGQGANEAFF. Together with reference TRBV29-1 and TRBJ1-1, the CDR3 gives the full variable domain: SAVISQKPSRDICQRGTSLTIQCQVDSQVTMMFWYRQQPGQSLTLIATANQGSEATYESGFVIDKFPISRPNLTFSTLTVSNMSPEDSSIYLCSVEGQGANEAFFGQGTRLTVV.

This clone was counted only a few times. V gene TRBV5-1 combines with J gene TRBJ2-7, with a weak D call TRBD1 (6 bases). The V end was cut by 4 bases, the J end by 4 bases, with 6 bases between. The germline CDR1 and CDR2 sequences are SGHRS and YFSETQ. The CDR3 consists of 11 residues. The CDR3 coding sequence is TGCGCCAGCAGCGACAGGTACGAGCAGTACTTC. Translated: CASSDRYEQYF.

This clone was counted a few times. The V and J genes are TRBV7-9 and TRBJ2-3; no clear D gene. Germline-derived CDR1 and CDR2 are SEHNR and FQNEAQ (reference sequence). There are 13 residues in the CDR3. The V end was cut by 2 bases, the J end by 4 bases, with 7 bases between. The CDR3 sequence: CASSLWPADTQYF. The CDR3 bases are TGTGCCAGCAGCTTATGGCCCGCAGATACGCAGTATTTT. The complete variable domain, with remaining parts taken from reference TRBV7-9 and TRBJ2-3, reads DTGVSQNPRHKITKRGQNVTFRCDPISEHNRLYWYRQTLGQGPEFLTYFQNEAQLEKSRLLSDRFSAERPKGSFSTLEIQRTEQGDSAMYLCASSLWPADTQYFGPGTRLTVL.

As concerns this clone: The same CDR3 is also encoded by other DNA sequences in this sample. CDR3: CASSQDLRQPQHF. CDR3 in DNA: TGTGCCAGCAGCCAAGATCTTCGACAGCCCCAGCATTTT. The J gene is TRBJ1-5, the V gene TRBV14; no reliable D call. The CDR3 spans 13 residues. Germline CDR1 is SGHDN and CDR2 is FVKESK. Trimming stripped 0 bases from V and 7 bases from J, with 7 bases between.

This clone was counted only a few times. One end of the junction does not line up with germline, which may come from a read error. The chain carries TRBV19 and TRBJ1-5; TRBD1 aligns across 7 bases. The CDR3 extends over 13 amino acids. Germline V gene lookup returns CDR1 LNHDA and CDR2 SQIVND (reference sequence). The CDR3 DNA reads TGTGCCAGTAGTATAGATCCGGGACAGCGCCAGCATTTT. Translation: CASSIDPGQRQHF. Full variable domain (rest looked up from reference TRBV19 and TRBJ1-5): DGGITQSPKYLFRKEGQNVTLSCEQNLNHDAMYWYRQDPGQGLRLIYYSQIVNDFQKGDIAEGYSVSREKKESFPLTVTSAQKNPTAFYLCASSIDPGQRQHFGDGTRLSIL.

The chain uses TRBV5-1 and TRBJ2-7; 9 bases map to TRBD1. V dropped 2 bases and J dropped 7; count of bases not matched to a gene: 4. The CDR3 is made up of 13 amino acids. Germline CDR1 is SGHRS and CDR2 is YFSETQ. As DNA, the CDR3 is TGCGCCAGCAGCTTACCCGGGACAGGGGAGCAGTACTTC. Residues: CASSLPGTGEQYF. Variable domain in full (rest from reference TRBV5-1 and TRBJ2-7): KAGVTQTPRYLIKTRGQQVTLSCSPISGHRSVSWYQQTPGQGLQFLFEYFSETQRNKGNFPGRFSGRQFSNSRSEMNVSTLELGDSALYLCASSLPGTGEQYFGPGTRLTVT.

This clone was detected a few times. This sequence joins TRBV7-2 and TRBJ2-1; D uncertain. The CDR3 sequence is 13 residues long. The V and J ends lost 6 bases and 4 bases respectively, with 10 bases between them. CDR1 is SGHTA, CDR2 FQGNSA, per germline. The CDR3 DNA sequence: TGTGCCAGCAGGGTTTTAGCTTACAATGAGCAGTTCTTC. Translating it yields CASRVLAYNEQFF.

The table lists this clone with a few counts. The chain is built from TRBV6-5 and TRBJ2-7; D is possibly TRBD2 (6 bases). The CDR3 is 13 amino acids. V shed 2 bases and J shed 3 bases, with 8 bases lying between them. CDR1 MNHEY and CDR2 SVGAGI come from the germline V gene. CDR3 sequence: CASSYRRVYEQYF. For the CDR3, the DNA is TGTGCCAGCAGTTACCGGAGGGTCTACGAGCAGTACTTC.

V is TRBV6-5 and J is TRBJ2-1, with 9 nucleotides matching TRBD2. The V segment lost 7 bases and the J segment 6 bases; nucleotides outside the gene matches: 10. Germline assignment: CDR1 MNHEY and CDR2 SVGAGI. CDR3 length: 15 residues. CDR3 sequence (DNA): TGTGCCAGCAATCCCTTAGCGGGGGCGCGCAATGAGCAGTTCTTC. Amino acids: CASNPLAGARNEQFF.

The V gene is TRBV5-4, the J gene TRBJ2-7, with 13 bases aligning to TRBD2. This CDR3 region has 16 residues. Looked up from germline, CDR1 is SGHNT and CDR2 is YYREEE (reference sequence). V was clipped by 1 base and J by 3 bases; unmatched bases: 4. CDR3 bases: TGTGCCAGCAGCTTGCAGCGGACTAGCGGGAGCTACGAGCAGTACTTC. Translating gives CASSLQRTSGSYEQYF. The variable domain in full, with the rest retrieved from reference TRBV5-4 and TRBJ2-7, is ETGVTQSPTHLIKTRGQQVTLRCSSQSGHNTVSWYQQALGQGPQFIFQYYREEENGRGNFPPRFSGLQFPNYSSELNVNALELDDSALYLCASSLQRTSGSYEQYFGPGTRLTVT.

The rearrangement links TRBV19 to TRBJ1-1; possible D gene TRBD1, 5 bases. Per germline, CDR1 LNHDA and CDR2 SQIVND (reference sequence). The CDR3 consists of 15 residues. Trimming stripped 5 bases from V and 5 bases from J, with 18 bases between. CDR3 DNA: TGTGCCAGTAGTGTACCCCCCTCAGGGCTAACTGAAGCTTTCTTT. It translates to CASSVPPSGLTEAFF.

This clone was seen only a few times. The DNA for the CDR3 is TGTGCCAGCAGCAAATCTTCCCGGACAGGAACAAGGTCGGCAGATACGCAGTATTTT. Its translation: CASSKSSRTGTRSADTQYF. V gene TRBV21-1 combines with J gene TRBJ2-3; the tabulated D call, TRBD1, remains unverified against the DNA. TRBV21-1 is given as a pseudogene. The CDR3 covers 19 residues.

The DNA for the CDR3 is TGCGCCAGCAGCTTTCCGGGACTAGGAGTGGGTGAGCAGTTCTTC. It encodes CASSFPGLGVGEQFF. The V call is TRBV5-1, the J call TRBJ2-1; 8 bases fit TRBD2. Losses at the gene ends were 2 bases for V and 9 bases for J; bases not matched to a gene: 10. Germline CDR1 reads SGHRS; CDR2 reads YFSETQ. This CDR3 has 15 amino acids.

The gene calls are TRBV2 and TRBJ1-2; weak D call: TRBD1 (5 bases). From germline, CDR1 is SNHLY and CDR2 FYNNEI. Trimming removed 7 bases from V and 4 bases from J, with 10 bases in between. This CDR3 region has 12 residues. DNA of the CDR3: TGTGCCAGCACGACAGAGGGCTATGGCTACACCTTC. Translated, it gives CASTTEGYGYTF.

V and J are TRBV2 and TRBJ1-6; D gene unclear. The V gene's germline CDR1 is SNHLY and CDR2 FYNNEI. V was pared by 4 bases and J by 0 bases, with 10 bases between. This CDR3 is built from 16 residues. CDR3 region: CASSGKGSSYNSPLHF. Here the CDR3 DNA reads TGTGCCAGCAGTGGGAAAGGCAGCTCCTATAATTCACCCCTCCACTTT.

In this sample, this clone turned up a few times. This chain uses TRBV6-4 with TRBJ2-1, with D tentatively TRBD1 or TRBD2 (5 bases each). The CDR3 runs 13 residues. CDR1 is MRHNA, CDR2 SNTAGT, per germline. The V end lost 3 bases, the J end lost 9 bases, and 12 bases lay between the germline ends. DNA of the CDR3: TGTGCCAGCAGTGAGATTTCCGGGACTGAGCAGTTCTTC. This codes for CASSEISGTEQFF.

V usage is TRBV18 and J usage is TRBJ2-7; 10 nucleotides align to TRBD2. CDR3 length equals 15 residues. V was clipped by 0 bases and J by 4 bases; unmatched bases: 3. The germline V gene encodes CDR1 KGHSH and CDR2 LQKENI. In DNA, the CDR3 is TGTGCCAGCTCACCACCGTTAGCGGGAGGTTACGAGCAGTACTTC. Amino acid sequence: CASSPPLAGGYEQYF.

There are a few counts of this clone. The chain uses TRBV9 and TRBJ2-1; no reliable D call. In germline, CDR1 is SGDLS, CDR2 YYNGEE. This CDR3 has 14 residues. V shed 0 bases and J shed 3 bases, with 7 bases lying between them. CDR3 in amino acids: CASSVDASYNEQFF. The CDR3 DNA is TGTGCCAGCAGCGTAGACGCCAGCTACAATGAGCAGTTCTTC.

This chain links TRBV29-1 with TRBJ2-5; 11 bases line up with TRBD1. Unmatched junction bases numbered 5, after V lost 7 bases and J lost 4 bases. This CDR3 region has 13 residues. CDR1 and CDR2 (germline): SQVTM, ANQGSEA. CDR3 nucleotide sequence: TGCAGCGGCGGACAGGGGGCTGGAGAGACCCAGTACTTC. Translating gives CSGGQGAGETQYF. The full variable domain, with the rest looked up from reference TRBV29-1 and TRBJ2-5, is SAVISQKPSRDICQRGTSLTIQCQVDSQVTMMFWYRQQPGQSLTLIATANQGSEATYESGFVIDKFPISRPNLTFSTLTVSNMSPEDSSIYLCSGGQGAGETQYFGPGTRLLVL.

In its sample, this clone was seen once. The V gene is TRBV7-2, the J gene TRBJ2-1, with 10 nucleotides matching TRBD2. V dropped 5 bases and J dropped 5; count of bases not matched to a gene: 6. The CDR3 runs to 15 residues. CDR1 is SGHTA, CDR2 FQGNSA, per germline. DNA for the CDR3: TGTGCCAGCAGCCCAGGACTAGCGGAGAACAATGAGCAGTTCTTC. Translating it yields CASSPGLAENNEQFF. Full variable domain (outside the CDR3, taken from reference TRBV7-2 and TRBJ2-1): GAGVSQSPSNKVTEKGKDVELRCDPISGHTALYWYRQSLGQGLEFLIYFQGNSAPDKSGLPSDRFSAERTGGSVSTLTIQRTQQEDSAVYLCASSPGLAENNEQFFGPGTRLTVL.